A selection of T cell receptor beta chains follows, all from one sample in a study of early T cells in non-severe SARS-CoV-2 infection. TCRdb re-derived calls from the 5' RACE reads in MiXCR, one entry per CDR3 protein. The table includes about 40,000 distinct CDR3 sequences, roughly 5% detected once. The sequenced sample was whole blood. The receptor source for this set is an adult who was a healthcare worker with PCR-confirmed SARS-CoV-2 infection or an uninfected control (not recorded which). The CDR3 runs from the conserved cysteine through the conserved F or W. Each record gives: D gene, J gene, V gene, clone size, CDR3 protein, CDR3 DNA. A D gene is named only where the DNA matches it firmly. Rows give clone size only sometimes, using once, few, many, or a class for an expanded clone.

D: TRBD2
J: TRBJ2-2
V: TRBV28
size: .
CDR3: CASSPAEIPGGGTGELFF
DNA: TGTGCCAGCAGCCCTGCCGAGATCCCCGGCGGGGGCACCGGGGAGCTGTTTTTT

D: .
J: TRBJ2-3
V: TRBV19
size: .
CDR3: CASSGPGEGTDTQYF
DNA: TGTGCCAGTAGTGGGCCAGGTGAAGGCACAGATACGCAGTATTTT

D: .
J: TRBJ2-1
V: TRBV27
size: medium-sized
CDR3: CASSREMGSYNEQFF
DNA: TGTGCCAGCAGCAGGGAGATGGGATCCTACAATGAGCAGTTCTTC

D: .
J: TRBJ1-4
V: TRBV2
size: .
CDR3: CASSVRGSSEKLFF
DNA: TGTGCCAGCAGTGTCCGGGGTTCTTCTGAAAAACTGTTTTTT

D: TRBD1
J: TRBJ1-2
V: TRBV7-6
size: few
CDR3: CASSSEIQGANYGYTF
DNA: TGTGCCAGCAGCTCGGAGATACAGGGGGCTAACTATGGCTACACCTTC

D: .
J: TRBJ2-4
V: TRBV20-1
size: few
CDR3: CSARDWERLAKNIQYF
DNA: TGCAGTGCTAGAGATTGGGAGCGTCTAGCCAAAAACATTCAGTACTTC

D: .
J: TRBJ2-7
V: TRBV11-2
size: .
CDR3: CASRAGAGEQYF
DNA: TGTGCCAGCAGGGCCGGGGCCGGCGAGCAGTACTTC

D: .
J: TRBJ2-3
V: TRBV6-2/TRBV6-3
size: few
CDR3: CASSYLQGRLDTQYF
DNA: TGTGCCAGCAGTTACCTCCAGGGGCGGCTAGATACGCAGTATTTT

D: .
J: TRBJ1-3
V: TRBV6-5
size: many
CDR3: CASGAGPGSTGNTIYF
DNA: TGTGCCAGCGGAGCGGGGCCAGGCAGTACTGGAAACACCATATATTTT

D: TRBD2
J: TRBJ2-1
V: TRBV20-1
size: .
CDR3: CSAPGLAGVGMGEQFF
DNA: TGCAGTGCCCCGGGACTAGCGGGAGTTGGCATGGGTGAGCAGTTCTTC

D: .
J: TRBJ1-1
V: TRBV7-9
size: few
CDR3: CASSLGRTMMNTEAFF
DNA: TGTGCCAGCAGCTTAGGTCGGACAATGATGAACACTGAAGCTTTCTTT

D: .
J: TRBJ2-6
V: TRBV19
size: .
CDR3: CASSMTSYSGANVLTF
DNA: TGTGCCAGTAGTATGACGAGCTACTCTGGGGCCAACGTCCTGACTTTC

D: .
J: TRBJ2-1
V: TRBV7-2
size: many
CDR3: CASSPQWGTEQFF
DNA: TGTGCCAGCAGCCCACAGTGGGGTACGGAGCAGTTCTTC

D: .
J: TRBJ2-2
V: TRBV5-6
size: .
CDR3: CASSVPGTLIIGELFF
DNA: TGTGCCAGCAGCGTACCCGGGACGTTAATTATCGGGGAGCTGTTTTTT

D: .
J: TRBJ2-7
V: TRBV11-2
size: many
CDR3: CASSLVGRYEQYF
DNA: TGTGCCAGCAGCTTAGTCGGGCGCTACGAGCAGTACTTC

D: .
J: TRBJ1-4
V: TRBV4-3
size: .
CDR3: CASSQDWGGSEKLFF
DNA: TGCGCCAGCAGCCAAGATTGGGGGGGTAGTGAAAAACTGTTTTTT

D: TRBD2
J: TRBJ2-7
V: TRBV10-3
size: few
CDR3: CAISESEGLAGGHEQYF
DNA: TGTGCCATCAGTGAGTCGGAAGGACTAGCGGGAGGGCACGAGCAGTACTTC

D: .
J: TRBJ2-1
V: TRBV7-9
size: many
CDR3: CASSSDQEQQFF
DNA: TGTGCCAGCAGCAGCGACCAAGAACAGCAGTTCTTC

D: .
J: TRBJ2-5
V: TRBV7-3
size: .
CDR3: CASSAGLIETQYF
DNA: TGTGCCAGCAGCGCCGGACTAATAGAGACCCAGTACTTC

D: TRBD1
J: TRBJ2-2
V: TRBV7-9
size: .
CDR3: CASQGQGVAGELFF
DNA: TGTGCCAGTCAAGGACAGGGAGTAGCCGGGGAGCTGTTTTTT

D: .
J: TRBJ2-1
V: TRBV6-2/TRBV6-3
size: many
CDR3: CASRPLTGPASSYNEQFF
DNA: TGTGCCAGCAGACCCCTTACAGGCCCTGCAAGCTCCTACAATGAGCAGTTCTTC

D: .
J: TRBJ2-2
V: TRBV2
size: many
CDR3: CASSGMLTTGELFF
DNA: TGTGCCAGCAGTGGTATGCTTACGACCGGGGAGCTGTTTTTT

D: .
J: TRBJ2-1
V: TRBV25-1
size: .
CDR3: CASSGGGSSSYNEQFF
DNA: TGTGCCAGCAGCGGAGGGGGCTCTAGCTCCTACAATGAGCAGTTCTTC

D: .
J: TRBJ1-1
V: TRBV6-2/TRBV6-3
size: many
CDR3: CASSAPGLQNEAFF
DNA: TGTGCCAGCAGTGCCCCCGGACTCCAAAATGAAGCTTTCTTT

D: TRBD2
J: TRBJ2-1
V: TRBV20-1
size: many
CDR3: CSARGYTGLTSGTYNEQFF
DNA: TGCAGTGCTAGGGGTTATACGGGTTTAACTAGCGGGACCTACAATGAGCAGTTCTTC

D: .
J: TRBJ1-1
V: TRBV29-1
size: .
CDR3: CSVQQGWTTEAFF
DNA: TGCAGCGTTCAACAGGGTTGGACCACTGAAGCTTTCTTT

D: .
J: TRBJ2-3
V: TRBV29-1
size: many
CDR3: CSVVTSLDTQYF
DNA: TGCAGCGTTGTAACTAGCTTGGATACGCAGTATTTT

D: TRBD1
J: TRBJ1-3
V: TRBV7-2
size: few
CDR3: CASSPRQGTGNTIYF
DNA: TGTGCCAGCAGCCCGCGACAGGGGACTGGAAACACCATATATTTT

D: TRBD1
J: TRBJ2-7
V: TRBV14
size: many
CDR3: CASSQAGGAYEQYF
DNA: TGTGCCAGCAGCCAAGCAGGGGGCGCATACGAGCAGTACTTC

D: TRBD1
J: TRBJ2-1
V: TRBV29-1
size: many
CDR3: CSVLPGTGGEQFF
DNA: TGCAGCGTTTTACCCGGGACAGGGGGTGAGCAGTTCTTC

D: .
J: TRBJ1-5
V: TRBV6-1
size: .
CDR3: CASSEISNQPQHF
DNA: TGTGCCAGCAGTGAGATTAGCAATCAGCCCCAGCATTTT

D: .
J: TRBJ2-7
V: TRBV28
size: .
CDR3: CASSFPTPYEQYF
DNA: TGTGCCAGCAGTTTTCCCACGCCGTACGAGCAGTACTTC

D: .
J: TRBJ1-1
V: TRBV6-2/TRBV6-3
size: few
CDR3: CASSHRAEAFF
DNA: TGTGCCAGCAGCCACAGAGCTGAAGCTTTCTTT

D: .
J: TRBJ1-1
V: TRBV6-5
size: many
CDR3: CASSYSGTTEAFF
DNA: TGTGCCAGCAGTTACTCAGGGACCACTGAAGCTTTCTTT

D: TRBD1
J: TRBJ1-2
V: TRBV4-3
size: many
CDR3: CASSQAVTGLNYGYTF
DNA: TGCGCCAGCAGCCAAGCCGTGACAGGGCTTAACTATGGCTACACCTTC

D: .
J: TRBJ1-1
V: TRBV6-2/TRBV6-3
size: medium-sized
CDR3: CASSGGRGWAPMNTEAFF
DNA: TGTGCCAGCAGCGGAGGTAGGGGGTGGGCCCCTATGAACACTGAAGCTTTCTTT

D: .
J: TRBJ1-1
V: TRBV6-5
size: .
CDR3: CASSYSGAMNTEAFF
DNA: TGTGCCAGCAGTTACTCAGGGGCCATGAACACTGAAGCTTTCTTT

D: TRBD1
J: TRBJ2-3
V: TRBV2
size: few
CDR3: CASSARTGGTDTQYF
DNA: TGTGCCAGCAGTGCGAGGACAGGGGGCACAGATACGCAGTATTTT

D: .
J: TRBJ1-2
V: TRBV12-3/TRBV12-4
size: few
CDR3: CASSFSNNYGYTF
DNA: TGTGCCAGCAGTTTTTCTAATAACTATGGCTACACCTTC

D: TRBD2
J: TRBJ2-5
V: TRBV10-3
size: many
CDR3: CAISERGTSFMQETQYF
DNA: TGTGCCATCAGTGAGCGGGGGACTAGCTTCATGCAAGAGACCCAGTACTTC

D: TRBD2
J: TRBJ2-5
V: TRBV24-1
size: .
CDR3: CATSDPTSEQETQYF
DNA: TGTGCCACCAGTGACCCAACTAGCGAGCAAGAGACCCAGTACTTC

D: TRBD1
J: TRBJ1-6
V: TRBV9
size: many
CDR3: CASSPQGDRLSPLHF
DNA: TGTGCCAGCAGCCCCCAGGGGGATAGACTTTCACCCCTCCACTTT

D: .
J: TRBJ2-3
V: TRBV27
size: .
CDR3: CASRTGGTGTDTQYF
DNA: TGTGCCAGCAGAACCGGAGGGACAGGCACAGATACGCAGTATTTT

D: .
J: TRBJ1-2
V: TRBV12-3/TRBV12-4
size: many
CDR3: CATVGGNSHGYTF
DNA: TGTGCCACCGTGGGAGGGAACAGTCATGGCTACACCTTC

D: .
J: TRBJ2-7
V: TRBV28
size: few
CDR3: CASRVGQLYEQYF
DNA: TGTGCCAGCAGGGTAGGACAACTCTACGAGCAGTACTTC

D: .
J: TRBJ1-3
V: TRBV12-3/TRBV12-4
size: many
CDR3: CASSFHFDGNTIYF
DNA: TGTGCCAGCAGTTTTCACTTTGATGGAAACACCATATATTTT

D: .
J: TRBJ2-1
V: TRBV12-2
size: .
CDR3: CASRLGAPNEQFF
DNA: TGTGCAAGTCGCTTGGGCGCGCCTAATGAGCAGTTCTTC

D: .
J: TRBJ1-1
V: TRBV10-2
size: many
CDR3: CAIFADTEAFF
DNA: TGCGCCATATTCGCCGACACTGAAGCTTTCTTT

D: .
J: TRBJ2-7
V: TRBV18
size: few
CDR3: CASSPGRRYEQYF
DNA: TGTGCCAGCTCACCAGGGAGACGGTACGAGCAGTACTTC

D: .
J: TRBJ2-7
V: TRBV11-2
size: .
CDR3: CASSLDGGEGHEQYF
DNA: TGTGCCAGCAGCTTAGATGGGGGAGAGGGCCACGAGCAGTACTTC

D: TRBD2
J: TRBJ2-1
V: TRBV2
size: .
CDR3: CASRATSGSSNEQFF
DNA: TGTGCCAGCAGAGCTACTAGCGGGAGTAGCAATGAGCAGTTCTTC

D: .
J: TRBJ1-5
V: TRBV12-3/TRBV12-4
size: few
CDR3: CASSFFTDQPQHF
DNA: TGTGCCAGCAGTTTTTTTACCGATCAGCCCCAGCATTTT

D: TRBD2
J: TRBJ2-3
V: TRBV24-1
size: few
CDR3: CATNHAGGPTDTQYF
DNA: TGTGCCACCAACCATGCGGGGGGCCCCACAGATACGCAGTATTTT

D: .
J: TRBJ2-7
V: TRBV25-1
size: many
CDR3: CASKGLPDEQYF
DNA: TGTGCCAGCAAGGGCTTACCAGACGAGCAGTACTTC

D: TRBD1
J: TRBJ2-1
V: TRBV3-1
size: few
CDR3: CASSQEGQGRNEQFF
DNA: TGTGCCAGCAGCCAAGAGGGACAGGGGAGGAATGAGCAGTTCTTC

D: .
J: TRBJ2-5
V: TRBV5-1
size: few
CDR3: CASSLEYGRQETQYF
DNA: TGCGCCAGCAGCTTGGAATACGGCAGACAAGAGACCCAGTACTTC